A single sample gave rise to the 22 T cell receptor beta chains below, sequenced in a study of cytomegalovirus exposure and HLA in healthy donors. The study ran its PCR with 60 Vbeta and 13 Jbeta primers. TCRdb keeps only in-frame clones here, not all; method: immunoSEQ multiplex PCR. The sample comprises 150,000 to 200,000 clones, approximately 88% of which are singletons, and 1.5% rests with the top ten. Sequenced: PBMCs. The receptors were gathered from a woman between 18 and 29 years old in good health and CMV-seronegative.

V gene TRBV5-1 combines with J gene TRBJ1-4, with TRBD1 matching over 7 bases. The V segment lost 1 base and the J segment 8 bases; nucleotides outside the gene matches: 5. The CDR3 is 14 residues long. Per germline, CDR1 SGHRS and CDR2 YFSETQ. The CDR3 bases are TGCGCCAGCAGCTTGTCAGGGGGGAACGAAAAACTGTTTTTT. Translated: CASSLSGGNEKLFF. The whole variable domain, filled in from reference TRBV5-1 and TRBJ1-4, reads KAGVTQTPRYLIKTRGQQVTLSCSPISGHRSVSWYQQTPGQGLQFLFEYFSETQRNKGNFPGRFSGRQFSNSRSEMNVSTLELGDSALYLCASSLSGGNEKLFFGSGTQLSVL.

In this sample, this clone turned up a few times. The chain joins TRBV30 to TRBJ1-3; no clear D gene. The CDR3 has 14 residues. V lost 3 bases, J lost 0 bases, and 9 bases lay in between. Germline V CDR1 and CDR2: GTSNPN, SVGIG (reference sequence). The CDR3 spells CAWSPGTSGNTIYF. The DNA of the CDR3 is TGTGCCTGGAGCCCAGGCACCTCTGGAAACACCATATATTTT. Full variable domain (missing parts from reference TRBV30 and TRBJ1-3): SQTIHQWPATLVQPVGSPLSLECTVEGTSNPNLYWYRQAAGRGLQLLFYSVGIGQISSEVPQNLSASRPQDRQFILSSKKLLLSDSGFYLCAWSPGTSGNTIYFGEGSWLTVV.

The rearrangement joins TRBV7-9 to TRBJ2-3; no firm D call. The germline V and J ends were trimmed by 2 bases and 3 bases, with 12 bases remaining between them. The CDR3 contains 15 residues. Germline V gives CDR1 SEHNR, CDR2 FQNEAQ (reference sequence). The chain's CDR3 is CASSLFGLSTDTQYF. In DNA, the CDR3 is TGTGCCAGCAGCTTATTTGGGCTTTCGACAGATACGCAGTATTTT.

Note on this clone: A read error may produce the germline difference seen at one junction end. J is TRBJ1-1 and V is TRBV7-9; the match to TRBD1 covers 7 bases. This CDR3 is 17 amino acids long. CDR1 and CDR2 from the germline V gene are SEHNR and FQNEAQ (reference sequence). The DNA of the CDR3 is TGTTCCAGCAGCTTCCGGAAAACAGGGGAAGTGAACACTGAAGCTTTCTTT. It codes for CSSSFRKTGEVNTEAFF.

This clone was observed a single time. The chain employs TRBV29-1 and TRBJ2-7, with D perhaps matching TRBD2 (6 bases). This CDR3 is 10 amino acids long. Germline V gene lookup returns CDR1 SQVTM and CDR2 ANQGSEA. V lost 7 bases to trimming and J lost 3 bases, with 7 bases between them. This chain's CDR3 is CSAGGYEQYF. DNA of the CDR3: TGCAGCGCCGGGGGCTACGAGCAGTACTTC.

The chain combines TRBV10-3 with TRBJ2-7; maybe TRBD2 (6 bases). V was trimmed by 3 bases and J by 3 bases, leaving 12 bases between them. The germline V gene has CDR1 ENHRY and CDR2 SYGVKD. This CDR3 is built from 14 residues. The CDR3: CAISEGFGSYEQYF. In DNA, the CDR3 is TGTGCCATCAGTGAAGGCTTCGGGAGCTACGAGCAGTACTTC.

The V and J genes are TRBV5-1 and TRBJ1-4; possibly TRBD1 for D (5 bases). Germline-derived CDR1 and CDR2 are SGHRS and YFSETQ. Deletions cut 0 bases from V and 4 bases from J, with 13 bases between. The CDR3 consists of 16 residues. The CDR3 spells CASSLAKGQSNEKLFF. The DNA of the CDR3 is TGCGCCAGCAGCTTGGCCAAGGGGCAGAGTAATGAAAAACTGTTTTTT.

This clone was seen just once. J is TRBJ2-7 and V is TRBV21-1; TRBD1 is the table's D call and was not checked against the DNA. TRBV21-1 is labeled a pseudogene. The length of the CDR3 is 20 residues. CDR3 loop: CASSGQGLDAGTSSVNEQYF. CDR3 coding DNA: TGTGCCAGCAGCGGACAGGGGTTGGATGCGGGCACGAGCAGTGTCAACGAGCAGTACTTC.

The CDR3 loop is CASSIGQGGSNYGYTF. CDR3 bases: TGTGCCAGCAGCATAGGACAGGGGGGATCTAACTATGGCTACACCTTC. V usage is TRBV5-5 and J usage is TRBJ1-2; TRBD1 aligns across 10 bases. The J segment lost 0 bases and the V segment lost 4 bases, leaving 6 bases of the junction unmatched. The CDR3 spans 16 residues. From germline, CDR1 is SGHKS and CDR2 YYEKEE (reference sequence). The full variable domain, rest sourced from reference TRBV5-5 and TRBJ1-2, is DAGVTQSPTHLIKTRGQQVTLRCSPISGHKSVSWYQQVLGQGPQFIFQYYEKEERGRGNFPDRFSARQFPNYSSELNVNALLLGDSALYLCASSIGQGGSNYGYTFGSGTRLTVV.

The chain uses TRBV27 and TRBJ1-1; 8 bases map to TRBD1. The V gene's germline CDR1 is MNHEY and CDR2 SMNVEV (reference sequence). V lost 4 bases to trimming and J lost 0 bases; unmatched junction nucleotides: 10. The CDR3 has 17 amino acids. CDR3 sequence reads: CASSSQTRGLMNTEAFF. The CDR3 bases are TGTGCCAGCAGTTCTCAGACCAGGGGGCTGATGAACACTGAAGCTTTCTTT.

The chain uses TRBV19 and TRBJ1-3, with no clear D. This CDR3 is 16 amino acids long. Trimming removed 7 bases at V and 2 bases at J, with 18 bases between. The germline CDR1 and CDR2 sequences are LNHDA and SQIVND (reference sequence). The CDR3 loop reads CASTLGEGLAGNTIYF. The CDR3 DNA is TGTGCCAGTACCCTAGGTGAGGGTCTAGCTGGAAACACCATATATTTT.

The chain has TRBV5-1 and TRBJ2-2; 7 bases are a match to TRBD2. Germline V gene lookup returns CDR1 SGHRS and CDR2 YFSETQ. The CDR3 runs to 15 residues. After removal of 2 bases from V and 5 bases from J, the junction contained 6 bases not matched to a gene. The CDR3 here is CASSFAGEETGELFF. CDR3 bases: TGCGCCAGCAGCTTTGCGGGGGAGGAGACCGGGGAGCTGTTTTTT.

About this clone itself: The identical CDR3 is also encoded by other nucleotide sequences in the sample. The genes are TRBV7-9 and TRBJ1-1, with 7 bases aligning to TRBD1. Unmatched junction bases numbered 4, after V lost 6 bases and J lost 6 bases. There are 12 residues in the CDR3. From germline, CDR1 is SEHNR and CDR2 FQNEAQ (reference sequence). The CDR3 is CASSQQGAEAFF. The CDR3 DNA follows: TGTGCCAGCAGTCAGCAGGGGGCTGAAGCTTTCTTT. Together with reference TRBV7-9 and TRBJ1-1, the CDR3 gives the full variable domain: DTGVSQNPRHKITKRGQNVTFRCDPISEHNRLYWYRQTLGQGPEFLTYFQNEAQLEKSRLLSDRFSAERPKGSFSTLEIQRTEQGDSAMYLCASSQQGAEAFFGQGTRLTVV.

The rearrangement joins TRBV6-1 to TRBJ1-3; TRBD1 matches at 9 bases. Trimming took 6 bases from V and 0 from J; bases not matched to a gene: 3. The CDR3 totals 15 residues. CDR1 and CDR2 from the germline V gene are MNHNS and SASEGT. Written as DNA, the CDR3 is TGTGCCAGCAGCGACAGGGGGACCTCTGGAAACACCATATATTTT. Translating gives CASSDRGTSGNTIYF.

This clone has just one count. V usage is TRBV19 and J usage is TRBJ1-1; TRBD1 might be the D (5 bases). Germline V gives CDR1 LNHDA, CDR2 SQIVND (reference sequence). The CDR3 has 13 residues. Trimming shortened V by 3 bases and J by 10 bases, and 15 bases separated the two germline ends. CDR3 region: CASSITGPRGAFF. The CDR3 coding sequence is TGTGCCAGTAGTATTACCGGACCTAGGGGAGCTTTCTTT.

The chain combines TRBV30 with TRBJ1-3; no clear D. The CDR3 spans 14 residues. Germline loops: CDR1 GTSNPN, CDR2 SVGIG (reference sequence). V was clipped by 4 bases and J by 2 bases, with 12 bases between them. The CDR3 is CAWKPGLAGNTIYF. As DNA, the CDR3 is TGTGCCTGGAAGCCGGGGTTAGCTGGAAACACCATATATTTT.

The CDR3 loop is CASSTRDRGRLETQYF. The CDR3 DNA reads TGTGCCAGCAGTACCCGGGACAGGGGGCGTCTAGAGACCCAGTACTTC. The gene calls are TRBV27 and TRBJ2-5; 12 bases are a match to TRBD1. After removal of 5 bases from V and 4 bases from J, the junction contained 8 bases not matched to a gene. The CDR3 extends over 16 amino acids. CDR1 is MNHEY and CDR2 is SMNVEV in the germline V gene (reference sequence).

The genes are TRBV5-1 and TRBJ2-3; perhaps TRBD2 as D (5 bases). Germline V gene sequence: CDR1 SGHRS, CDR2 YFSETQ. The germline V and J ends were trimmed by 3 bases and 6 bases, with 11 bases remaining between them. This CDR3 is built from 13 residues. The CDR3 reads CASSSSPGDTQYF. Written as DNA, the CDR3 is TGCGCCAGCAGCTCTTCTCCGGGGGATACGCAGTATTTT. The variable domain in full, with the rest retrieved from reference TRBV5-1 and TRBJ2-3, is KAGVTQTPRYLIKTRGQQVTLSCSPISGHRSVSWYQQTPGQGLQFLFEYFSETQRNKGNFPGRFSGRQFSNSRSEMNVSTLELGDSALYLCASSSSPGDTQYFGPGTRLTVL.

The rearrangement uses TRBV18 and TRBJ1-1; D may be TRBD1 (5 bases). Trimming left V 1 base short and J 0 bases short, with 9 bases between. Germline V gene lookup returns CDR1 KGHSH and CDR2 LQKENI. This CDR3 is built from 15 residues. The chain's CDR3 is CASSPRRQLNTEAFF. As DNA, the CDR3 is TGTGCCAGCTCACCACGACGACAGCTGAACACTGAAGCTTTCTTT. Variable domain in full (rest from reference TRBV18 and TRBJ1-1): NAGVMQNPRHLVRRRGQEARLRCSPMKGHSHVYWYRQLPEEGLKFMVYLQKENIIDESGMPKERFSAEFPKEGPSILRIQQVVRGDSAAYFCASSPRRQLNTEAFFGQGTRLTVV.

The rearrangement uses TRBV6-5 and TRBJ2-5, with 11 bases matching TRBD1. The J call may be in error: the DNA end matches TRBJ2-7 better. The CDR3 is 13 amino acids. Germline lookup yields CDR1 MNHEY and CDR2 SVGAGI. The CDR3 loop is CASSWTGGNEQYF. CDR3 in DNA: TGTGCCAGCAGCTGGACAGGGGGCAACGAGCAGTACTTC.

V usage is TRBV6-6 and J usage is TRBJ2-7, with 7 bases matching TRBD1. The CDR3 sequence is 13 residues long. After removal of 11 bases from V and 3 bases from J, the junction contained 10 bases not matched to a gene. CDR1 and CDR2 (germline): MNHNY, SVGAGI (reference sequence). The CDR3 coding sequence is TGTGCCCACGCCGAGACAGGGCTCTACGAGCAGTACTTC. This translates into CAHAETGLYEQYF.

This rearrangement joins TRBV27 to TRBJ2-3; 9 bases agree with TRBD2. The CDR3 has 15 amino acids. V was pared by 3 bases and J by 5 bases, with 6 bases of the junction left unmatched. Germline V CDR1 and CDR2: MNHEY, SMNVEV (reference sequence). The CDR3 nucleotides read TGTGCCAGCAGTTTGCGGGGGGGCCTCGGAGATACGCAGTATTTT. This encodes CASSLRGGLGDTQYF.